This TCR beta chain was captured in a study of CD8 T cells in ankylosing spondylitis. Study-wide findings and caveats: Characteristic, it appeared, of ankylosing spondylitis blood was a TCR beta motif of fewer than 10 highly homologous variants. Clones linked to disease were reported to show significant enrichment in matched ankylosing spondylitis synovial fluid. A CD8+ phenotype characterized the disease-linked clones, which were relatively rare in peripheral blood.

The CDR3 spans 16 residues. For this clonotype: Its cognate antigen is unknown.

Preparation of TCR beta libraries was done by quantitative 5'-RACE with molecular barcodes. One entry per CDR3 protein results from TCRdb running MiXCR on the 5' RACE reads. The top ten clones hold around 7.8% of a sample with 250,000 to 350,000 distinct CDR3 sequences, 20% of them seen once. Sequencing input: blood, either unsorted or a sorted T cell fraction (not recorded which). The rearrangement links TRBV21-1 to TRBJ2-1; the table's D call TRBD1 went unverified against the DNA. TRBV21-1 represents a pseudogene. The receptor's source is a male donor with ankylosing spondylitis or in good health (not recorded which). CDR3 nucleotides: TGTGCCAGCACCTGGAGGACAGCGAGCTCCTACAATGAGCAGTTCTTC. Translating it yields CASTWRTASSYNEQFF.